This T cell receptor (beta chain) was recovered during a study of CD4 T cells in relation to SARS-CoV-2 and coronaviruses. About the research overall: Of the patients, under 10 were male, a few female, two Hispanic.

By sample fraction, this clone is medium-sized. Its antigen is unknown. For approximately 10 days, 10^5 sorted CD4+ cells grew with T cell-depleted PBMCs and CEF. Assay used: immunoSEQ multiplex PCR; TCRdb lists only in-frame clones, some missing. The sample has 35,000 or so clones, 75% to 85% seen once. The source of this sequence is an adult with COVID-19. The sample taken for sequencing was memory CD4+ T cells from PBMCs, cultured in vitro.

The DNA of the CDR3 is TGCGCCAGCAGCCAGGCGGACTCGGCCTACGAGCAGTACTTC. It codes for CASSQADSAYEQYF. This chain links TRBV4-1 with TRBJ2-7; possibly TRBD2 for D (5 bases). Germline CDR1 and CDR2: MGHRA and YSYEKL. This CDR3 has 14 amino acids. Trimming cost V 3 bases and J 2 bases, with 11 bases left between them.